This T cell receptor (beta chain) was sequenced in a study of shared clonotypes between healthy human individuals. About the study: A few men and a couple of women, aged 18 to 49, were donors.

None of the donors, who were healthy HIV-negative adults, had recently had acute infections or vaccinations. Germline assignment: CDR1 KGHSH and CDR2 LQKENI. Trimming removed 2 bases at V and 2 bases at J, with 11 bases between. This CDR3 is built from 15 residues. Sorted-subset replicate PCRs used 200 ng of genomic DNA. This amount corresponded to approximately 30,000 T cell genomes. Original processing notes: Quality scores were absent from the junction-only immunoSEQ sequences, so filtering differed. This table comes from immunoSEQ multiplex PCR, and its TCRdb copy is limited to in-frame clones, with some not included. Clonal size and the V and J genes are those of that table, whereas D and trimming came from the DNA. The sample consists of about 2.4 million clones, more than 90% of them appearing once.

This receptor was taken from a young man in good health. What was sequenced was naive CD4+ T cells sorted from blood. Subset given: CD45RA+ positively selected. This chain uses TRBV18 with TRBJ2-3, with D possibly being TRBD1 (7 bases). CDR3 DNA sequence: TGTGCCAGCTCACCAGCCAGGGGGGTCACAGATACGCAGTATTTT. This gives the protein CASSPARGVTDTQYF.